The T cell receptor (beta chain) under discussion was sequenced for a study of blood T cell repertoires in COVID-19. The CDR3 has 15 residues. Looked up from germline, CDR1 is SGHDT and CDR2 is YYEEEE. The V end was cut by 0 bases, the J end by 4 bases, with 11 bases between. The protocol was immunoSEQ multiplex PCR, while the TCRdb copy is restricted to in-frame clones and leaves out a portion. In the table there are around 280,000 clones, 88% of which are singletons. This clone was found once. Other DNA sequences in this sample translate to the same CDR3. Sequenced input: peripheral blood. V gene TRBV5-6 combines with J gene TRBJ1-5, with a possible D match to TRBD1 (5 bases). The sequence was collected from a woman in her thirties with COVID-19, enrolled during active disease. DNA for the CDR3: TGTGCCAGCAGCTTGGCTGGGGCTGGGAATCAGCCCCAGCATTTT. It yields the protein CASSLAGAGNQPQHF.